This TCR beta chain appears in the sequencing data of a study of blood T cell repertoires in COVID-19. For the study at large: Sample material is recorded as cDNA or gDNA derived from T cells, B-cell-depleted T cells, or PBMCs.

Source study methods: Reference gene primer amplification gave nucleated cell count estimates. Here immunoSEQ multiplex PCR was the method, and the copy in TCRdb shows in-frame clones only, minus some. V and J calls plus clone size are reproduced from that table; the DNA served to infer D and trimming. The data hold 300,000 to 500,000 clones, with 85% to 90% observed a single time. Participants, about 18 to 90 years old, spanned approximately 25 US areas. Participant-given clinical history determined each cohort assignment. With 0 bases clipped from V and 0 bases from J, the junction kept 3 bases outside the gene matches. The CDR3 totals 16 residues. CDR1 and CDR2 (germline): LGHNA, YSLEER.

This TCR derives from a woman younger than 45 with acute COVID-19. Source material: PBMCs or T cells enriched from blood (not recorded which). The V call is TRBV4-3, the J call TRBJ2-3, with 7 bases fitting TRBD2. The CDR3 nucleotides are TGCGCCAGCAGCCAAGATGCTAGCGGAAGCACAGATACGCAGTATTTT. It specifies CASSQDASGSTDTQYF.